A selection of T cell receptor beta chains follows, all from one sample in a study of T-cell reconstitution after alpha-beta-depleted transplantation in children. TCRdb redid the calling of the PCR reads with MiXCR, one entry per CDR3 protein. The sample includes around 450,000 distinct CDR3 sequences, 15% to 20% of them seen just once. This material consisted of PBMCs, mostly from graft donor cells, taken 360 days after TCRalphabeta/CD19-depleted stem cell transplant. The receptors stem from a boy under two years old who had a stem cell transplant for Wiskott-Aldrich syndrome, so the T cells may come from the graft donor. The CDR3 runs from the conserved cysteine through the conserved F or W. The D gene is left open where the match is weak. Size values are once, few and many counts, or a class for expanded clones, and some rows have none.

>.|TRBV6-2/TRBV6-3|TRBD2|TRBJ2-2
CASVLGLGNTGELFF
TGTGCCAGCGTACTCGGACTAGGGAACACCGGGGAGCTGTTTTTT
>.|TRBV5-1|TRBD2|TRBJ2-5
CASSPNRSGQETQYF
TGCGCCAGCAGCCCCAACCGTAGCGGGCAAGAGACCCAGTACTTC
>.|TRBV12-3/TRBV12-4|TRBD2|TRBJ2-5
CASSPWGLAETQYF
TGTGCCAGCAGCCCCTGGGGACTAGCGGAGACCCAGTACTTC
>.|TRBV4-3|.|TRBJ2-1
CASSQEGRRNNEQFF
TGCGCCAGCAGCCAAGAGGGCAGAAGAAACAATGAGCAGTTCTTC
>few|TRBV5-1|.|TRBJ2-1
CASSSIGSYNEQFF
TGCGCCAGCAGCTCGATAGGCTCCTACAATGAGCAGTTCTTC
>few|TRBV4-3|.|TRBJ2-1
CASSQDSGRAPYNEQFF
TGCGCCAGCAGCCAAGATTCTGGGCGAGCACCCTACAATGAGCAGTTCTTC
>.|TRBV30|.|TRBJ2-5
CAGGGPRYQETQYF
TGTGCCGGTGGGGGCCCCCGGTACCAAGAGACCCAGTACTTC
>.|TRBV27|TRBD2|TRBJ2-1
CASSLKGGAGVDEQFF
TGTGCCAGCAGTTTAAAGGGAGGAGCGGGAGTGGATGAGCAGTTCTTC
>.|TRBV29-1|.|TRBJ2-3
CSVGPVLARDTDTQYF
TGCAGCGTTGGACCGGTACTAGCCCGGGACACAGATACGCAGTATTTT
>few|TRBV7-8|TRBD1|TRBJ2-7
CASSSGQDPHYEQYF
TGTGCCAGCAGCTCCGGACAGGACCCCCACTACGAGCAGTACTTC
>.|TRBV7-2|.|TRBJ2-3
CASSSGTRQYF
TGTGCCAGCAGCTCCGGGACTCGGCAGTATTTT
>.|TRBV12-3/TRBV12-4|.|TRBJ1-2
CASSLTNGYTF
TGTGCCAGCAGTTTAACTAATGGCTACACCTTC
>.|TRBV3-1|TRBD2|TRBJ2-7
CASSQDSASGHYEQYF
TGTGCCAGCAGCCAAGATTCGGCTAGCGGGCACTACGAGCAGTACTTC
>.|TRBV20-1|.|TRBJ1-2
CSVSLRGRGYTF
TGCAGTGTATCCCTCAGAGGACGGGGCTACACCTTC
>few|TRBV24-1|.|TRBJ2-5
CATNADRPNYSQETQYF
TGTGCCACCAACGCCGACAGGCCCAATTATTCCCAAGAGACCCAGTACTTC
>.|TRBV4-3|.|TRBJ1-5
CASSQDLWARQPQHF
TGCGCCAGCAGCCAAGATTTGTGGGCAAGGCAGCCCCAGCATTTT
>.|TRBV2|TRBD2|TRBJ2-3
CASPLLAGDTDTQYF
TGTGCCAGCCCCTTACTAGCGGGGGACACAGATACGCAGTATTTT
>few|TRBV4-1|.|TRBJ1-4
CASSIPGFREEKLFF
TGCGCCAGCAGCATCCCAGGGTTCAGAGAAGAAAAACTGTTTTTT
>many|TRBV18|.|TRBJ2-1
CASSPIPRQYTMEQFF
TGTGCCAGCTCACCAATCCCTAGGCAATATACAATGGAGCAGTTCTTC
>.|TRBV12-3/TRBV12-4|.|TRBJ2-5
CASSPGQTQETQYF
TGTGCCAGCAGTCCCGGACAGACCCAAGAGACCCAGTACTTC
>.|TRBV29-1|.|TRBJ2-1
CSVGGGPSSYNEQFF
TGCAGCGTTGGGGGGGGCCCGAGCTCCTACAATGAGCAGTTCTTC
>.|TRBV10-2|.|TRBJ2-7
CASSAATYEQYF
TGCGCCAGCAGTGCCGCTACTTACGAGCAGTACTTC
>.|TRBV5-1|.|TRBJ2-7
CASRRQAEYQYYEQYF
TGCGCCAGCAGGCGGCAGGCCGAGTACCAATACTACGAGCAGTACTTC
>few|TRBV2|.|TRBJ2-1
CASNWGVSYNEQFF
TGTGCCAGTAACTGGGGGGTTTCCTACAATGAGCAGTTCTTC
>many|TRBV9|TRBD2|TRBJ2-2
CASSVAGGRTGELFF
TGTGCCAGCAGCGTAGCGGGAGGTCGGACCGGGGAGCTGTTTTTT
>few|TRBV5-1|TRBD2|TRBJ2-3
CASSFQRGDTDTQYF
TGCGCCAGCAGCTTCCAGCGGGGTGACACAGATACGCAGTATTTT
>.|TRBV4-1|.|TRBJ2-7
CASSQVGGTGSSVTYEQYF
TGCGCCAGCAGCCAAGTTGGGGGTACAGGGTCATCCGTTACCTACGAGCAGTACTTC